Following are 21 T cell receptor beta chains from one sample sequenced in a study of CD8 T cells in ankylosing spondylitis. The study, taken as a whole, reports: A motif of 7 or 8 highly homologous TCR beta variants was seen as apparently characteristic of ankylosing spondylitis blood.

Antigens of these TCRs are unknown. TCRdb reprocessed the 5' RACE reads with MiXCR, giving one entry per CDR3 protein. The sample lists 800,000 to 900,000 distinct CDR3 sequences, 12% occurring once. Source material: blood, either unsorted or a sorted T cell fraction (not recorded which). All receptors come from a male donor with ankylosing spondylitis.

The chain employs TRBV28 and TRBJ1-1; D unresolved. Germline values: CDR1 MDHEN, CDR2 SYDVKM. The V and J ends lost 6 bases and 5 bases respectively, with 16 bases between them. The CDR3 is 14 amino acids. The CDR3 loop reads CASSPIRRDTEAFF. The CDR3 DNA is TGTGCCAGCAGCCCGATACGCAGAGATACTGAAGCTTTCTTT.

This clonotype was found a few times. The CDR3 protein is CSAGGPFYNEQFF. The DNA for the CDR3 is TGCAGTGCTGGGGGGCCTTTCTACAATGAGCAGTTCTTC. The chain employs TRBV20-1 and TRBJ2-1; D may be TRBD1 or TRBD2 (6 bases each). Per germline, CDR1 DFQATT and CDR2 SNEGSKA (reference sequence). This CDR3 contains 13 residues. V lost 5 bases, J lost 3 bases, and 11 bases lay in between.

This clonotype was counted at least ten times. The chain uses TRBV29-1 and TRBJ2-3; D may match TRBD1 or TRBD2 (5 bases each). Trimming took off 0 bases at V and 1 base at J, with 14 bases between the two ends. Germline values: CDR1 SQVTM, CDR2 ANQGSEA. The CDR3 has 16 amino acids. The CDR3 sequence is CSVEDGWGRGTDTQYF. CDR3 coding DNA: TGCAGCGTTGAAGATGGATGGGGGAGAGGCACAGATACGCAGTATTTT.

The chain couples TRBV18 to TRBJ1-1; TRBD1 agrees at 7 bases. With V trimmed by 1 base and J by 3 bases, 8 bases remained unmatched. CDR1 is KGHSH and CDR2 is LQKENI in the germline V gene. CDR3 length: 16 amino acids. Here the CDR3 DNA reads TGTGCCAGCTCACCACTCAACAGGGGCGGGGACACTGAAGCTTTCTTT. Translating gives CASSPLNRGGDTEAFF. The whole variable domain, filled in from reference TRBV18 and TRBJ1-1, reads NAGVMQNPRHLVRRRGQEARLRCSPMKGHSHVYWYRQLPEEGLKFMVYLQKENIIDESGMPKERFSAEFPKEGPSILRIQQVVRGDSAAYFCASSPLNRGGDTEAFFGQGTRLTVV.

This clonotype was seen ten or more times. CDR3 DNA: TGCGCCAGCAGCCTCGTGATAGGTCAGGGGACAGATACGCAGTATTTT. Translation gives CASSLVIGQGTDTQYF. The chain has TRBV4-3 and TRBJ2-3, with D possibly TRBD1 on 6 matching bases. The CDR3 consists of 16 residues. V was trimmed by 4 bases and J by 3 bases, leaving 17 bases between them. The germline V gene encodes CDR1 LGHNA and CDR2 YSLEER.

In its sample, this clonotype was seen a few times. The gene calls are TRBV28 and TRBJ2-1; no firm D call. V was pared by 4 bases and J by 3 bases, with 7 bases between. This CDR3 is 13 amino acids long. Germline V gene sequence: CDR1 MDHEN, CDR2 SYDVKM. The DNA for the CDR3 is TGTGCCAGCAGTTCAACAAGCTACAATGAGCAGTTCTTC. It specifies CASSSTSYNEQFF.

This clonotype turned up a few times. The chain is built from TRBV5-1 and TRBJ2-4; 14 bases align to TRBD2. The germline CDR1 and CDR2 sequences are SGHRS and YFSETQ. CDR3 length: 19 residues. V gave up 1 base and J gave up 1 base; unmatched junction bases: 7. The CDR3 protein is CASSLRSRTSGRAKNIQYF. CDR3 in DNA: TGCGCCAGCAGCTTGCGCAGCCGGACTAGCGGGAGGGCCAAAAACATTCAGTACTTC.

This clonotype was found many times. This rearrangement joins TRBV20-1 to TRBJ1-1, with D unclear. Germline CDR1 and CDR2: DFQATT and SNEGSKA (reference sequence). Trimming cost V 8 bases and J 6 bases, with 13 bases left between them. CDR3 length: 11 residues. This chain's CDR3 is CSPWAWAEAFF. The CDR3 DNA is TGCAGTCCGTGGGCTTGGGCTGAAGCTTTCTTT.

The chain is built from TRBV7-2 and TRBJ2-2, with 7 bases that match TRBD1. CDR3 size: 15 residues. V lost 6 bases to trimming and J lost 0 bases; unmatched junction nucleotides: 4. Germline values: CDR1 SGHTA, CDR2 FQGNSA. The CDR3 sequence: CASSRDSSNTGELFF. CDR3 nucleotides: TGTGCCAGCAGTCGGGACAGCTCGAACACCGGGGAGCTGTTTTTT.

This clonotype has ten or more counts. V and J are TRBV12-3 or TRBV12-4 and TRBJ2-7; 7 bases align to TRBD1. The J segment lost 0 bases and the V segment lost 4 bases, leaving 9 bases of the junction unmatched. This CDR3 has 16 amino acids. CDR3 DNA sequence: TGTGCCAGCAGTTCCCTCCGAGACAGGGACTCCTACGAGCAGTACTTC. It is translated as CASSSLRDRDSYEQYF.

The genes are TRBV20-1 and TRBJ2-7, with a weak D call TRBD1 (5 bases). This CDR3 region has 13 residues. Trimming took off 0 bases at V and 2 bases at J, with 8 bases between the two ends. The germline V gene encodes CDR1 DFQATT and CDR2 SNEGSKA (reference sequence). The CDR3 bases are TGCAGTGCTAGAGACCAGGGCCCCTACGAGCAGTACTTC. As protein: CSARDQGPYEQYF.

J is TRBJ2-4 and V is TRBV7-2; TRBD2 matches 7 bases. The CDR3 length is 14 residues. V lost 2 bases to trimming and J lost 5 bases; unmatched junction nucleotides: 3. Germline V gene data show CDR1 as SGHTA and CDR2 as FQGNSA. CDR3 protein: CASSLSSGENIQYF. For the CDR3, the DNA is TGTGCCAGCAGCTTATCGAGCGGGGAAAACATTCAGTACTTC.

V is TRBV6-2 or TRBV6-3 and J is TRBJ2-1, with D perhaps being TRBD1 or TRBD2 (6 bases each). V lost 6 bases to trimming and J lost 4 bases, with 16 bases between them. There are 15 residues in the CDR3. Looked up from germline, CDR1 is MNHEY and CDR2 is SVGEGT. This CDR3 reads CASRETGAQYNEQFF. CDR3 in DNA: TGTGCCAGCAGAGAGACGGGGGCCCAGTACAATGAGCAGTTCTTC.

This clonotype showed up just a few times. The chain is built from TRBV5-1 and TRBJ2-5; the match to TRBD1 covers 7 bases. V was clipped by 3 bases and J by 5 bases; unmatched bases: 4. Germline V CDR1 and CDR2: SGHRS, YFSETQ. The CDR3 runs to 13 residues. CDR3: CASSSRGHETQYF. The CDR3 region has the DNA TGCGCCAGCAGCTCAAGGGGGCATGAGACCCAGTACTTC.

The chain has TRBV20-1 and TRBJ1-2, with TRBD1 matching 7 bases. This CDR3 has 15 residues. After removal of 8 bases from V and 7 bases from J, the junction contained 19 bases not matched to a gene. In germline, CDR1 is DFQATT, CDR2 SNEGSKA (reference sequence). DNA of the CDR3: TGCAGTACTTATACGGGCCACAGGGGCGTAAGTGGCTACACCTTC. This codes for CSTYTGHRGVSGYTF.

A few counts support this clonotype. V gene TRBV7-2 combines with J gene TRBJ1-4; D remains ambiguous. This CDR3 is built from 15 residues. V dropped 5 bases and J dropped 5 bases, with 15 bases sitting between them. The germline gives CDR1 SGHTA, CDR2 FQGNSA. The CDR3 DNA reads TGTGCCAGCAGCCCTACCATGGCGGAAAATGAAAAACTGTTTTTT. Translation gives CASSPTMAENEKLFF.

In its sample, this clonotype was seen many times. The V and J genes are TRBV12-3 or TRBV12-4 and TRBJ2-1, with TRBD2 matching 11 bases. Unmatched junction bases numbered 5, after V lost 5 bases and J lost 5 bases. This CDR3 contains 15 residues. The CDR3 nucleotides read TGTGCCAGCAGTCCCCGACTAGCGGGGCACAATGAGCAGTTCTTC. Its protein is CASSPRLAGHNEQFF.

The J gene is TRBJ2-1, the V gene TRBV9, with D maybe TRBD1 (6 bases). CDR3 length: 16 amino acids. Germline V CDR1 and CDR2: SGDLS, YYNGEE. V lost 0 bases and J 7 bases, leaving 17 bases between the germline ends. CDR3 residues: CASSVAQGWFGNEQFF. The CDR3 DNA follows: TGTGCCAGCAGCGTAGCCCAGGGGTGGTTTGGGAATGAGCAGTTCTTC.

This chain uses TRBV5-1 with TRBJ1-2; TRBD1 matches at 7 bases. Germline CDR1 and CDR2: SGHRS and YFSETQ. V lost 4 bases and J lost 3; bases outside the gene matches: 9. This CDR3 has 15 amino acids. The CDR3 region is CASSRTGVRDYGYTF. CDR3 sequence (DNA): TGCGCCAGCAGCAGGACAGGAGTAAGGGACTATGGCTACACCTTC.

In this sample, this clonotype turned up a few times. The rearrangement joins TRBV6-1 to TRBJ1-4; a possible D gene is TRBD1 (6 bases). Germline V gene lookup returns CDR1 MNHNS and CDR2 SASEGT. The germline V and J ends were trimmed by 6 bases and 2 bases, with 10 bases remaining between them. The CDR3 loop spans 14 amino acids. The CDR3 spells CASRPDRTNEKLFF. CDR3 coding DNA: TGTGCCAGCAGACCCGACAGGACTAATGAAAAACTGTTTTTT.

The CDR3 DNA reads TGCAGTGCTAGAGCCCCACCATCTAGCGGGAGGGCCAATGAGCAGTTCTTC. Residues: CSARAPPSSGRANEQFF. This chain links TRBV20-1 with TRBJ2-1; 12 nucleotides line up with TRBD2. The CDR3 sequence is 17 residues long. Germline V gene lookup returns CDR1 DFQATT and CDR2 SNEGSKA (reference sequence). With 1 base clipped from V and 6 bases from J, the junction kept 10 bases outside the gene matches.